The 9 T cell receptor beta chains in this list originate from one sample, sequenced in a study of regulatory T cells in long-lasting Graves disease. Arm-PCR with iRepertoire HTBI primers amplified the CDR3 regions for these TCR beta libraries. TCRdb analysed the multiplex PCR reads with MiXCR anew, one entry per CDR3 protein. The repertoire holds roughly 380,000 distinct CDR3 sequences, with approximately 16% as singletons. Time point indicated: newly diagnosed GD, antithyroid drugs for less than 3 months. PBMC RNA was the source of the TCR library. These data also featured in a second study, about T cells in Graves' hyperthyroidism and ophthalmopathy.

The material was peripheral blood mononuclear cells (PBMCs), obtained at new diagnosis, from a patient treated with antithyroid drugs. The receptor set was obtained from a man aged 40-50 years with Graves disease.

The CDR3 region is CASSLLSSGGPEAFF. The CDR3 nucleotides read TGTGCCAGCAGCCTTCTTAGTAGCGGGGGGCCTGAAGCTTTCTTT. The chain joins TRBV7-9 to TRBJ1-1; tentative D call: TRBD1 (6 bases). CDR1 and CDR2 (germline): SEHNR, FQNEAQ (reference sequence). This CDR3 is 15 amino acids long. Between the trimmed V and J ends, which lost 5 bases and 6 bases, there was a span of 19 bases.

This clonotype was seen only a few times. The DNA for the CDR3 is TGCGCCAGCAGCTCCCCAGCGGGGGATCAAGAGACCCAGTACTTC. Translating it yields CASSSPAGDQETQYF. V usage is TRBV5-1 and J usage is TRBJ2-5; TRBD2 agrees at 8 bases. Germline lookup yields CDR1 SGHRS and CDR2 YFSETQ. The CDR3 spans 15 residues. V was clipped by 3 bases and J by 2 bases; unmatched bases: 6.

There are a few counts of this clonotype. CDR3 sequence: CASSSRVQRETQYF. The CDR3 nucleotides are TGTGCCAGCAGTTCTCGGGTCCAGCGAGAGACCCAGTACTTC. This chain joins TRBV2 and TRBJ2-5, with no clear D. This CDR3 spans 14 amino acids. Trimming cost V 5 bases and J 4 bases, with 14 bases left between them. CDR1 is SNHLY and CDR2 is FYNNEI in the germline V gene.

This clonotype has a handful of counts. The chain has TRBV4-1 and TRBJ2-2; possibly TRBD1 for D (6 bases). The V end lost 3 bases, the J end lost 6 bases, and 11 bases lay between the germline ends. Germline values: CDR1 MGHRA, CDR2 YSYEKL. The CDR3 runs to 14 residues. CDR3 DNA: TGCGCCAGCAGCCAGCAGGGGCGGGCCGGGGAGCTGTTTTTT. Translation gives CASSQQGRAGELFF.

This clonotype was seen a few times. The chain has TRBV5-1 and TRBJ1-5, with 7 bases aligning to TRBD1. The CDR3 covers 15 residues. Losses at the gene ends were 5 bases for V and 1 base for J; bases not matched to a gene: 6. Germline values: CDR1 SGHRS, CDR2 YFSETQ. This CDR3 reads CASRLTGLSNQPQHF. The CDR3 nucleotides read TGCGCCAGCAGACTGACAGGGCTCAGCAATCAGCCCCAGCATTTT. Combining the CDR3 with reference TRBV5-1 and TRBJ1-5 gives the whole variable domain KAGVTQTPRYLIKTRGQQVTLSCSPISGHRSVSWYQQTPGQGLQFLFEYFSETQRNKGNFPGRFSGRQFSNSRSEMNVSTLELGDSALYLCASRLTGLSNQPQHFGDGTRLSIL.

The CDR3 coding sequence is TGTGCCTGGAGTGGGACAGGGATTGGCTACACCTTC. The encoded protein is CAWSGTGIGYTF. This chain uses TRBV30 with TRBJ1-2, with TRBD1 matching 8 bases. The CDR3 length is 12 residues. Germline values: CDR1 GTSNPN, CDR2 SVGIG (reference sequence). Trimming took 1 base from V and 7 from J; bases not matched to a gene: 2.

This clonotype was detected many times. The chain couples TRBV7-2 to TRBJ2-2, with 9 bases aligning to TRBD2. Trimming at V came to 5 bases and at J to 3 bases, leaving 7 bases not matched to a gene. The CDR3 loop spans 16 amino acids. Looked up from germline, CDR1 is SGHTA and CDR2 is FQGNSA. The CDR3 is CASSPSSGIYTGELFF. The CDR3 DNA reads TGTGCCAGCAGCCCCTCTAGCGGGATCTACACCGGGGAGCTGTTTTTT.

This clonotype has more than one count but fewer than ten. The chain carries TRBV5-1 and TRBJ2-5, with D possibly being TRBD1 or TRBD2 (7 bases each). CDR3 size: 13 residues. CDR1 SGHRS and CDR2 YFSETQ come from the germline V gene. V shed 8 bases and J shed 2 bases, with 13 bases lying between them. For the CDR3, the DNA is TGCGCCAGTGCCAGGGGGGGTCAAGAGACCCAGTACTTC. Its translation: CASARGGQETQYF.

This clonotype was counted a few times. The gene calls are TRBV27 and TRBJ2-3; weak D call: TRBD1 (6 bases). CDR1 and CDR2 (germline): MNHEY, SMNVEV (reference sequence). Between the trimmed V and J ends, which lost 0 bases and 5 bases, there was a span of 12 bases. CDR3 length equals 15 residues. DNA for the CDR3: TGTGCCAGCAGTTTATCGTTCCAGGGGCAAGATACGCAGTATTTT. Its translation is CASSLSFQGQDTQYF.